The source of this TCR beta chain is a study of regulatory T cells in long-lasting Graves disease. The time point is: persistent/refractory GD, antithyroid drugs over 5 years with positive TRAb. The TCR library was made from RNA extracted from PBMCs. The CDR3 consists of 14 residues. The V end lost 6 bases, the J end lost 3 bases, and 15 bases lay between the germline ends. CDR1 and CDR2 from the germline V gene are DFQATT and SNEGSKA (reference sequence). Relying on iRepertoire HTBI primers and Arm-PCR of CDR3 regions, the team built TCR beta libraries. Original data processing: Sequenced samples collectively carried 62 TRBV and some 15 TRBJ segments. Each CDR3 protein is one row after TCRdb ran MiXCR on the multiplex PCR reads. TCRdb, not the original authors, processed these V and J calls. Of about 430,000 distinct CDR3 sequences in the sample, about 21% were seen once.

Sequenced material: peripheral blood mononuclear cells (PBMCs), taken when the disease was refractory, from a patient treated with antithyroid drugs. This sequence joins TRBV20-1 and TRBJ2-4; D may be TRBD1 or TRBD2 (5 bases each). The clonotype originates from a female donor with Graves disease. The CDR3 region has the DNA TGCAGTGCACACCCGACAGAGGGCAAAAACATTCAGTACTTC. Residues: CSAHPTEGKNIQYF.